This TCR beta chain originates from a study of T-cell memory formation after mild COVID-19. This CDR3 contains 11 residues. The V end lost 10 bases, the J end lost 3 bases, and 10 bases lay between the germline ends. CDR1 and CDR2 from the germline V gene are LNHDA and SQIVND (reference sequence). General study results and limits: Pre-infection memory contained some responding clones, which suggested that cross-reactive memory had joined.

This clonotype showed up just a few times. What it binds is not known. Amplification by 5'RACE using constant-segment primers produced TCR alpha and TCR beta cDNA libraries that carried sample barcodes and UMIs. Via MiXCR, TCRdb re-called the 5' RACE reads, giving one row per CDR3 protein. Seen here are more than 450,000 distinct CDR3 sequences, more than 15% observed once, and the top ten hold approximately 12%. The origin of this receptor is an adult woman who had mild COVID-19 (a few samples of this study predate the infection). Cell type and time point are not known. Sequencing was carried out using PBMCs or a T cell subset sorted from them (not recorded which). The rearrangement joins TRBV19 to TRBJ2-7; either TRBD1 or TRBD2 may supply D (5 bases each). This CDR3 reads CATRDLYEQYF. CDR3 nucleotides: TGTGCCACACGGGACCTCTACGAGCAGTACTTC.